Listed here is a single TCR beta chain. The target of this receptor is not known. Base qualities were left out, and no much larger clone turns up one base away. The data were obtained in a study of identifying expanded T cells in peripheral blood (dated 2019 in TCRdb). Turning to the overall study: Technical replicates were generated by sequencing separate aliquots of the same genomic DNA pool, and four replicates were compared pairwise. What the study reported, not specific to this receptor: Variance in clone template counts between approximately 2-week samples significantly increased with total template count across all healthy donors. Both the number of clones called differentially abundant and the false-positive rate were significantly reduced by the beta-binomial model across all healthy-donor time intervals. The binomial model flagged approximately 1.3 differentially abundant clones between technical replicates but about 16 over two weeks and 19 over roughly 4 weeks. The authors expected biological variance in healthy repertoires might increase further over much longer intervals such as months to years.

The CDR3 holds 16 amino acids from the cysteine to the phenylalanine. The CDR3 DNA has 48 bases and is translated from base 1. The V end gives up 4 bases and the J end 2 bases, leaving 8 bases in the junction not matched to a gene. Via the germline V gene, CDR1 is SGHTA and CDR2 FQGNSA. During the collection period, no infections or other immune events were recorded for the healthy donors. To calibrate time-dependent variance in a beta-binomial model of T-cell clone differential abundance, blood repertoires from healthy donors were used as a training cohort. There were about 10 healthy donors in the training cohort, of whom 3 were female and 7 were male. The donors were between about 29 and 65 years old, with an average age of roughly 40 years. Whole blood was collected from each healthy donor at three time points spaced about 2 weeks apart and obtained from a commercial supplier. Genomic DNA was extracted from unsorted whole blood for immunosequencing.

The immunoSEQ Assay, which relies on bias-controlled multiplex PCR amplification of genomic DNA, was used to profile TCRbeta CDR3 regions. On the study's bioinformatics: To quantify the absolute abundance of each unique TCRbeta CDR3 region, the sequences were collapsed and filtered. Two models were used to test differential abundance: a binomial model (Fisher-equivalent) and a beta-binomial model that adds time-dependent variance fitted from healthy donors. Any clone with fewer than 5 combined templates was excluded, and a clone was called differentially abundant if its Benjamini-Hochberg FDR was below 0.01. Using the form v = (b*log(k)+a)^2, the beta-binomial variance was modeled as a function of the total template count across the two samples. The table comes from immuneACCESS by way of TCRdb, which keeps in-frame sequences with V and J called. Part of the clones is missing from these tables; in studies checked, under half for an unresolved V gene and the rest for unknown reasons. Clone size and V and J calls were adopted from that table, with D and trimming inferred from the DNA. For this sample there are about 86,000 clones; 85% appear just once. The ten largest account for 4% to 5.5% of the sample.

The sequencing input was blood. The clonotype was recovered from a person aged 18-70 years in good health. Recombination linked TRBV7-2 to TRBJ2-3; TRBD1 lines up with 8 middle nucleotides. Here is the DNA: TGTGCCAGCAGCTCTCAGGGGGCTAGGAACACAGATACGCAGTATTTT. The resulting protein is CASSSQGARNTDTQYF.